What follows is one T cell receptor beta chain and its context. The data derive from a study of T-cell reconstitution after alpha-beta-depleted transplantation in children. Researchers prepared the TCRbeta library using unique molecular identifiers, the study reports. TCRdb reanalysed the PCR reads using MiXCR and keeps one entry per CDR3 protein. The sample has about 500,000 distinct CDR3 sequences; about 30% are singletons. This clonotype was sampled from a human donor who donated a stem cell graft to a child with aplastic anemia. The source was PBMCs from the stem cell graft donor, collected from the stem cell graft.

The CDR3 coding sequence is TGTGCCTGGAGTGTAACAGGTACTCACCATGAAGCTTTCTTT. This sequence encodes CAWSVTGTHHEAFF. V gene TRBV30 combines with J gene TRBJ1-1; TRBD1 is a possible D gene (5 bases). Per the germline V gene, CDR1 is GTSNPN and CDR2 is SVGIG (reference sequence). Trimming took 0 bases from V and 7 from J, leaving 15 bases between them. The CDR3 has 14 residues.